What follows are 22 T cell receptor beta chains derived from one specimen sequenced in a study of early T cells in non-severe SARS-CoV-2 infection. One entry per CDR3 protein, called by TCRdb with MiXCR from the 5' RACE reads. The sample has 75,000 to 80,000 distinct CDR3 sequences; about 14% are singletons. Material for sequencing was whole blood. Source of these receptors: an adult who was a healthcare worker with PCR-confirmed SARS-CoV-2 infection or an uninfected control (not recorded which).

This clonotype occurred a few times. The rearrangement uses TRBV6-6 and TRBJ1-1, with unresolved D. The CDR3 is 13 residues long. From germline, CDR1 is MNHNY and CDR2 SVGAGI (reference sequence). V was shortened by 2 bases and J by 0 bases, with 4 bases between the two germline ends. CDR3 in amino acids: CASSYSLNTEAFF. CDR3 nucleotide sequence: TGTGCCAGCAGTTACAGCTTGAACACTGAAGCTTTCTTT.

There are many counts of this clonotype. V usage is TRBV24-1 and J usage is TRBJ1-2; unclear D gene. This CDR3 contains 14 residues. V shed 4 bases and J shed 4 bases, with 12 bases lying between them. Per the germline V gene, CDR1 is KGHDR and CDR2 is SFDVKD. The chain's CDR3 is CATSEVDRRYGYTF. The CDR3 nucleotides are TGTGCCACCAGTGAGGTCGACCGGCGCTATGGCTACACCTTC.

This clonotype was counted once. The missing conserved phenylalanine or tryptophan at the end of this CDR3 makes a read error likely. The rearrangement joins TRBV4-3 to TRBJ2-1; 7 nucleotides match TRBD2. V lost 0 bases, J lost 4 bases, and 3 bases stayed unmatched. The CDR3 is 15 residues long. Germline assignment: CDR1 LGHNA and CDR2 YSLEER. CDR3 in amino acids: CASSQEALAYNEQFL. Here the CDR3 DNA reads TGCGCCAGCAGCCAAGAGGCACTAGCGTACAATGAGCAGTTCCTC.

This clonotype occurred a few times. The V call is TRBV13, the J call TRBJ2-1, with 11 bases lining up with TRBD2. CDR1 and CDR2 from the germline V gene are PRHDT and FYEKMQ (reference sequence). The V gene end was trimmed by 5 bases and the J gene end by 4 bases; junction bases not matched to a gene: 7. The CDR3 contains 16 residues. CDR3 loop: CASSRRTSGHYNEQFF. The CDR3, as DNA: TGTGCCAGCAGCCGCCGGACTAGCGGGCATTACAATGAGCAGTTCTTC.

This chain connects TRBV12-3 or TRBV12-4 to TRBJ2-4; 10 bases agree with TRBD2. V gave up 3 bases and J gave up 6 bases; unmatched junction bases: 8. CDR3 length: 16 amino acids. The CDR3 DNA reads TGTGCCAGCAGTTTCATCAGCGGGAGGGTTGGAAACATTCAGTACTTC. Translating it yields CASSFISGRVGNIQYF.

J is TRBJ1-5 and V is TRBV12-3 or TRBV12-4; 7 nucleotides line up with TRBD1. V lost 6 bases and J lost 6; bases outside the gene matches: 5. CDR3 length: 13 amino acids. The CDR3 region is CASSRDRIQPQHF. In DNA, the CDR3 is TGTGCCAGCAGCCGGGACAGAATTCAGCCCCAGCATTTT.

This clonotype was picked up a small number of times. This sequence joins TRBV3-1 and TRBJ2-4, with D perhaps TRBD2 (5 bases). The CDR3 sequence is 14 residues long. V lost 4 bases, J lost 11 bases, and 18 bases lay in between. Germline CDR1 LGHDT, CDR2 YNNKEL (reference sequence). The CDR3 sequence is CASSPFGGQRLQYF. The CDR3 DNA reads TGTGCCAGCAGCCCTTTTGGAGGTCAGCGCCTTCAGTACTTC.

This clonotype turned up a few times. Written as DNA, the CDR3 is TGTGCCAGCAGCTTGATTAGCGGCCAGGAGACCCAGTACTTC. Protein: CASSLISGQETQYF. The V and J genes are TRBV5-6 and TRBJ2-5; weak D call: TRBD2 (6 bases). The CDR3 is made up of 14 amino acids. V lost 1 base and J lost 5, with 12 bases in between. The germline V gene encodes CDR1 SGHDT and CDR2 YYEEEE.

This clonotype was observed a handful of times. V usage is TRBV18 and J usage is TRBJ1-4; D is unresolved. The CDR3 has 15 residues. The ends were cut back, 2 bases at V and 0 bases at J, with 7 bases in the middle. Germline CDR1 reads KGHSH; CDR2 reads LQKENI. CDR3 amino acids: CASSPITTTNEKLFF. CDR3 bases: TGTGCCAGCTCACCAATCACAACAACTAATGAAAAACTGTTTTTT.

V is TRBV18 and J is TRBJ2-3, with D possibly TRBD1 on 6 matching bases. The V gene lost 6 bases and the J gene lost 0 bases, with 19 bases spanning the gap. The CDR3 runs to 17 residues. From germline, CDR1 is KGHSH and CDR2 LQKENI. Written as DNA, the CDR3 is TGTGCCAGCTCCCTCGTGGCAGGGGAGCTTAGCACAGATACGCAGTATTTT. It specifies CASSLVAGELSTDTQYF.

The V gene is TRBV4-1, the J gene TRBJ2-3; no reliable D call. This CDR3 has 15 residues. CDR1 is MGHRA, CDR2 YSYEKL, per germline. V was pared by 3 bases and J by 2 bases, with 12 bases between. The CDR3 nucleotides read TGCGCCAGCAGCCATAACTACCCAAACACAGATACGCAGTATTTT. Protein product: CASSHNYPNTDTQYF.

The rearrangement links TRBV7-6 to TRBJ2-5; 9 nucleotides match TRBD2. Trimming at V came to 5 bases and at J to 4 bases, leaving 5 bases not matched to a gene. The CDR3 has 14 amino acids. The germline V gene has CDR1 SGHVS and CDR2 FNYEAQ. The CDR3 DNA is TGTGCCAGCAGCCCTAGCGGGGCCGCAGAGACCCAGTACTTC. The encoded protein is CASSPSGAAETQYF.

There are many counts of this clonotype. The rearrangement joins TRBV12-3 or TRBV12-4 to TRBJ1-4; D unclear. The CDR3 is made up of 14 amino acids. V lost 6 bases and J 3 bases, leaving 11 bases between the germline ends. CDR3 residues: CASSQSWANEKLFF. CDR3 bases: TGTGCCAGCAGCCAAAGTTGGGCTAATGAAAAACTGTTTTTT.

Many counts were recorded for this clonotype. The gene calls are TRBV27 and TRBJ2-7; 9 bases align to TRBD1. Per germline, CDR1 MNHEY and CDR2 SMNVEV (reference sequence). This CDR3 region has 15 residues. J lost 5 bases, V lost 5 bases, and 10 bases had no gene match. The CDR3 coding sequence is TGTGCCAGCAGTCCACCGGGACAGGGAAGTAACGAGCAGTACTTC. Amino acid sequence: CASSPPGQGSNEQYF.

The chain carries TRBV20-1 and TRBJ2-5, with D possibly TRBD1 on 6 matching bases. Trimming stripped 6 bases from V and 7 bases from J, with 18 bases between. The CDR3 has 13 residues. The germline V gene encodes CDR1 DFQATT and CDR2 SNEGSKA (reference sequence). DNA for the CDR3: TGCAGTGCGCAGACAGGTGGTTGGGGGACCCAGTACTTC. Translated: CSAQTGGWGTQYF.

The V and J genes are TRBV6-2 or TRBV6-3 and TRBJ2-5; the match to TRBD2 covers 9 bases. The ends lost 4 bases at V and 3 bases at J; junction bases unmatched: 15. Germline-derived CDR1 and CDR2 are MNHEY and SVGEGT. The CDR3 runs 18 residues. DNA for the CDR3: TGTGCCAGCAGTTTTCCCACCTGGAGACTAGCGGAGGAAGAGACCCAGTACTTC. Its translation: CASSFPTWRLAEEETQYF.

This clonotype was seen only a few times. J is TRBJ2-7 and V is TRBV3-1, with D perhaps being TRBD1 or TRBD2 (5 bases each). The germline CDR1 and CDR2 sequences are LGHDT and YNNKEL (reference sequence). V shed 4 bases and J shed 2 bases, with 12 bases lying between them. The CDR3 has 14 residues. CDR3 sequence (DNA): TGTGCCAGCAGCCTGGTGAGAGGGGCCTACGAGCAGTACTTC. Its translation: CASSLVRGAYEQYF.

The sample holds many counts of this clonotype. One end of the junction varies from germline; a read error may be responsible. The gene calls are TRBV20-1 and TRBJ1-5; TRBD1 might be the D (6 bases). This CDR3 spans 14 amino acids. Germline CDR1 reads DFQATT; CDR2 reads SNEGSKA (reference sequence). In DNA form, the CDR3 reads TGCAGTGCCAAGACCGGGACACCTAATCAGCTCCAGCATTTT. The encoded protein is CSAKTGTPNQLQHF.

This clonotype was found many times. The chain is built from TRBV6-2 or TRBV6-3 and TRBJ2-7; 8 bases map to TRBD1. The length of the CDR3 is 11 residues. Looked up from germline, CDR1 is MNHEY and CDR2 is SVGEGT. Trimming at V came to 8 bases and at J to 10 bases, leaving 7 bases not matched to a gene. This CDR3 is CASGRQGTQYF. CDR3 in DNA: TGTGCCAGCGGAAGACAGGGGACTCAGTACTTC.

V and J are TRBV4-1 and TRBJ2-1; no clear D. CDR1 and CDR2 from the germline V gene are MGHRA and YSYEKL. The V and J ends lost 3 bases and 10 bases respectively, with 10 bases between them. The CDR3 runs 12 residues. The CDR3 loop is CASSHKGSEQFF. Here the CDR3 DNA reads TGCGCCAGCAGCCATAAAGGATCCGAGCAGTTCTTC.

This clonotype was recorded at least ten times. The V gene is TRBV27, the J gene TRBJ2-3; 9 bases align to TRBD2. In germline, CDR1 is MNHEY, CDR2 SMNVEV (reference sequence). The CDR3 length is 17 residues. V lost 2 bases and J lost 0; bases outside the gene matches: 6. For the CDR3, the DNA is TGTGCCAGCAGTTTAGTTGCTAGCGGGGCTAGCACAGATACGCAGTATTTT. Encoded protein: CASSLVASGASTDTQYF.

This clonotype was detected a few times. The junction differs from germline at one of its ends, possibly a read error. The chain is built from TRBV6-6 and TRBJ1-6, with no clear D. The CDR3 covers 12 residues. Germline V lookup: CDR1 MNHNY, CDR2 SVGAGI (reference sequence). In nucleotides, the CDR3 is TGTGCCGGCGCTGATTCCAATTCGCCCCTCCACTTT. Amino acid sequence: CAGADSNSPLHF.